This T cell receptor beta chain was observed in a study of cytomegalovirus exposure and HLA in healthy donors. This PCR relied on a set of 60 Vbeta primers and 13 Jbeta primers. The protocol was immunoSEQ multiplex PCR, while the TCRdb copy is restricted to in-frame clones and leaves out a portion. Of some 140,000 clones listed, about four fifths are singletons. The V end lost 2 bases, the J end lost 0 bases, and 15 bases lay between the germline ends. The CDR3 is 17 residues long. The germline CDR1 and CDR2 sequences are SGHTS and YDEGEE. The chain combines TRBV5-8 with TRBJ1-5; a possible D gene is TRBD1 (5 bases). The receptor comes from a male donor in good health and CMV-seropositive. Sequenced material: PBMCs. The CDR3 loop reads CASSLGWLGHSNQPQHF. The CDR3 coding sequence is TGTGCCAGCAGCTTAGGGTGGCTGGGGCATAGCAATCAGCCCCAGCATTTT.